Listed below are T cell receptor beta chains from one sample, sequenced in a study of T cell repertoires in cytomegalovirus infection. In TCRdb, the reads were re-called with MiXCR into one record per CDR3 protein. The sample has 200,000 or so distinct CDR3 sequences, 28% seen once. Source material: PBMCs. These receptor sequences come from a human donor in good health (CMV status not recorded). Some clones in this sample may be carry-over from other donors' samples. The CDR3 runs from the conserved cysteine through the conserved F or W. The D gene is left open where the match is weak. Clone size is not always given. Where it is, it says once, few, many or a class for expanded clones.

many,TRBJ1-4,TRBV7-2,TRBD1,TGTGCCAGCAGCTTGGACAGGGGAGGAGAAAAACTGTTTTTT,CASSLDRGGEKLFF
NA,TRBJ2-2,TRBV19,TRBD1,TGTGCCAGTAGTCTCGGGACAGGGAGTGACACCGGGGAGCTGTTTTTT,CASSLGTGSDTGELFF
many,TRBJ2-5,TRBV11-2,NA,TGTGCCAGCAGCACCAAGCGGATACAAGAGACCCAGTACTTC,CASSTKRIQETQYF
NA,TRBJ2-3,TRBV4-1,NA,TGCGCCAGCAGCGGGAGGACAGGAGACACAGATACGCAGTATTTT,CASSGRTGDTDTQYF
few,TRBJ1-3,TRBV12-3/TRBV12-4,NA,TGTGCCAGCAGTTTAATGGGGGACACCATATATTTT,CASSLMGDTIYF
many,TRBJ2-5,TRBV7-2,NA,TGTGCCAGCAGCTCGCGGGACTCTGGGTACCAAGAGACCCAGTACTTC,CASSSRDSGYQETQYF
NA,TRBJ1-1,TRBV7-9,NA,TGTGCCAGCAGCTTATTTGAGGGTCCTGAAGCTTTCTTT,CASSLFEGPEAFF
few,TRBJ2-2,TRBV7-8,NA,TGTGCCAGCAGCTTAGTGGCACTGGCCGTAGAGGACACCGGGGAGCTGTTTTTT,CASSLVALAVEDTGELFF
NA,TRBJ1-1,TRBV6-2/TRBV6-3,NA,TGTGCCAGCAGCTCAGGGATTCCGATGAACACTGAAGCTTTCTTT,CASSSGIPMNTEAFF
many,TRBJ1-1,TRBV4-1,TRBD1,TGCGCCAGCAGGCCCGGGACAGGGGAAAATTTAAACACTGAAGCTTTCTTT,CASRPGTGENLNTEAFF
many,TRBJ2-7,TRBV7-6,TRBD1,TGTGCCAGCAGCCGTGGACAGGGGGCCTACGAGCAGTACTTC,CASSRGQGAYEQYF
NA,TRBJ2-7,TRBV6-6,TRBD2,TGTGCCAGCAGCCCCTGGGAGGGTTCCTACGAGCAGTACTTC,CASSPWEGSYEQYF
NA,TRBJ2-1,TRBV2,NA,TGTGCCAGCAGTGAGGGGGCGGATGAGCAGTTCTTC,CASSEGADEQFF
NA,TRBJ1-4,TRBV7-6,TRBD1,TGTGCCAGCAGCCGACAGGGTCCGCCGTCTTATGAAAAACTGTTTTTT,CASSRQGPPSYEKLFF
NA,TRBJ1-4,TRBV28,TRBD1,TGTGCCAGCACTCTACAGGGGCCTGATGAAAAACTGTTTTTT,CASTLQGPDEKLFF
NA,TRBJ2-3,TRBV20-1,NA,TGCAGTGCTAGTCCCGGGACTAGCACAGATACGCAGTATTTT,CSASPGTSTDTQYF
NA,TRBJ1-1,TRBV7-9,NA,TGTGCCAGCAGTCAGGTACCTGAGGTCCCTGAAGCTTTCTTT,CASSQVPEVPEAFF
NA,TRBJ2-2,TRBV6-6,TRBD1,TGTGCCAGCACCCAGACAGGGTCCGGGGAGCTGTTTTTT,CASTQTGSGELFF
many,TRBJ2-3,TRBV7-2,NA,TGTGCCAGCAGCTCTACACAGGGAATTTCAGATACGCAGTATTTT,CASSSTQGISDTQYF
NA,TRBJ2-5,TRBV7-2,NA,TGTGCCAGCAATATTGACTTAGGAGAGACCCAGAACTTC,CASNIDLGETQNF
NA,TRBJ1-4,TRBV2,NA,TGTGCCAGCAGTATTGGACGAAATAATGAAAAACTGTTTTTT,CASSIGRNNEKLFF
NA,TRBJ2-5,TRBV18,NA,TGTGCCAGCTCACCGTTACCTGGGAAAGGGCCCGAGGAGACCCAGTACTTC,CASSPLPGKGPEETQYF
many,TRBJ1-2,TRBV7-8,NA,TGTGCCAGCAGCTTAGCGCTGCAGGGGAGTAACTATGGCTACACCTTC,CASSLALQGSNYGYTF
many,TRBJ1-2,TRBV7-2,NA,TGTGCCAGCAGCTTAGCGAGGGGTTTCGGCGGCTACACCTTC,CASSLARGFGGYTF
few,TRBJ1-1,TRBV7-2,NA,TGTGCCAGCAGCTTCTTAGGGGTAGGGTACACTGAAGCTTTCTTT,CASSFLGVGYTEAFF
few,TRBJ2-1,TRBV20-1,NA,TGCAGTGCTAGCGGGGGCTACAATGAGCAGTTCTTC,CSASGGYNEQFF
few,TRBJ1-4,TRBV11-2,NA,TGTGCCAGCAGTCCGCCAGGCACGCTTGCAACTAATGAAAAACTGTTTTTT,CASSPPGTLATNEKLFF
many,TRBJ2-2,TRBV20-1,TRBD1,TGCAGTGCTCGGGACAGCGACTACACCGGGGAGCTGTTTTTT,CSARDSDYTGELFF
NA,TRBJ1-1,TRBV29-1,NA,TGCAGCGTTGAAAGGGGGAACACTGAAGCTTTCTTT,CSVERGNTEAFF
many,TRBJ2-1,TRBV6-2/TRBV6-3,TRBD2,TGTGCCAGCAGTCCCGGGACTAGCGAAAACAATGAGCAGTTCTTC,CASSPGTSENNEQFF